A selection of T cell receptor beta chains follows, all from one sample in a study of cytomegalovirus exposure and HLA in healthy donors. The assay was immunoSEQ multiplex PCR, and TCRdb's table has in-frame clones only and misses some. The sample holds over 200,000 clones, around four fifths seen once. Specimen: PBMCs. These receptors were taken from a woman younger than 45 in good health and CMV-seropositive. Each CDR3 is given with its conserved first and last residue. A D gene is named only where the DNA matches it firmly. Where a row states a size, it is once, few, many or the class of an expanded clone; other rows omit it.

j_gene,d_gene,abundance,v_gene,CDR3aa,CDR3nt
TRBJ2-3,NA,NA,TRBV12-5,CASGSVLALRTDTQYF,TGTGCTAGTGGTTCCGTTTTAGCCTTACGCACAGATACGCAGTATTTT
TRBJ1-1,NA,NA,TRBV18,CASSKDRNTEAFF,TGTGCCAGCTCAAAGGACAGGAACACTGAAGCTTTCTTT
TRBJ1-5,NA,NA,TRBV7-6,CASSASAGSNQPQHF,TGTGCCAGCAGCGCCTCCGCAGGGAGCAATCAGCCCCAGCATTTT
TRBJ1-2,NA,NA,TRBV18,CASSPNNYGYTF,TGTGCCAGCTCACCCAATAACTATGGCTACACCTTC
TRBJ2-7,TRBD2,NA,TRBV27,CASSWGLAVTYEQYF,TGTGCCAGCAGTTGGGGACTAGCGGTAACCTACGAGCAGTACTTC
TRBJ2-3,TRBD2,NA,TRBV7-3,CASSSSGDTQYF,TGTGCCAGCAGTTCTAGCGGAGATACGCAGTATTTT
TRBJ1-1,TRBD1,NA,TRBV29-1,CSVGGTGRTEAFF,TGCAGCGTTGGCGGGACAGGGCGCACTGAAGCTTTCTTT
TRBJ2-7,TRBD1,NA,TRBV28,CASSVQGAGYEQYF,TGTGCCAGCAGCGTACAGGGGGCTGGGTACGAGCAGTACTTC
TRBJ1-1,NA,NA,TRBV27,CASSLYKMNTEAFF,TGTGCCAGCAGTTTATATAAGATGAACACTGAAGCTTTCTTT
TRBJ2-1,TRBD2,NA,TRBV7-8,CASSRTSGSYNEQFF,TGTGCCAGCAGCCGGACTAGCGGGTCCTACAATGAGCAGTTCTTC
TRBJ1-5,NA,NA,TRBV10-3,CAISESRRGVQPQHF,TGTGCCATCAGTGAGTCACGGCGGGGAGTTCAGCCCCAGCATTTT
TRBJ1-5,NA,NA,TRBV10-1,CASSESTLYQPQHF,TGCGCCAGCAGTGAGTCCACCCTATATCAGCCCCAGCATTTT
TRBJ1-2,NA,NA,TRBV16,CASSLDSGYGYTF,TGTGCCAGCAGCCTTGACAGCGGCTATGGCTACACCTTC
TRBJ1-4,NA,NA,TRBV20-1,CAGVGYEKLFF,TGCGCTGGGGTAGGGTACGAAAAACTGTTTTTT
TRBJ2-7,NA,NA,TRBV13,CASSTNPDRTYEQYF,TGTGCCAGCAGCACGAACCCCGACAGAACCTACGAGCAGTACTTC
TRBJ1-1,NA,NA,TRBV11-2,CASSFKATEAFF,TGTGCCAGCAGCTTCAAAGCCACTGAAGCTTTCTTT
TRBJ1-1,TRBD1,NA,TRBV15,CATSRDGDRGRWGTEAFF,TGTGCCACCAGCAGAGATGGGGACAGGGGGCGTTGGGGCACTGAAGCTTTCTTT
TRBJ2-2,NA,NA,TRBV5-6,CASSSPGTGELFF,TGTGCCAGCAGCTCCCCCGGGACAGGGGAGCTGTTTTTT
TRBJ1-2,TRBD1,NA,TRBV9,CASSPLTGSGYTF,TGTGCCAGCAGCCCCCTGACAGGGAGTGGCTACACCTTC
TRBJ2-7,NA,NA,TRBV6-5,CASSYAQQAYEQYF,TGTGCCAGCAGTTACGCCCAGCAGGCCTACGAGCAGTACTTC
TRBJ2-7,TRBD1,NA,TRBV6-4,CASSDSSGDRASVQYF,TGTGCCAGCAGTGACTCTAGTGGGGACAGGGCCTCCGTGCAGTACTTC
TRBJ2-1,TRBD2,NA,TRBV7-9,CASSLTGLAGEQFF,TGTGCCAGCAGCTTAACGGGACTAGCGGGAGAGCAGTTCTTC
TRBJ2-7,TRBD1,NA,TRBV11-2,CASSLERYPGTGPYEQYF,TGTGCCAGCAGCTTAGAAAGGTACCCCGGGACAGGGCCCTACGAGCAGTACTTC
TRBJ1-5,TRBD1,once,TRBV6-1,CASSVTGVNQPQHF,TGTGCCAGCAGCGTGACAGGGGTCAATCAGCCCCAGCATTTT
TRBJ1-1,NA,few,TRBV9,CASSADQGETEAFF,TGTGCCAGCAGCGCCGATCAAGGGGAAACTGAAGCTTTCTTT
TRBJ1-5,NA,NA,TRBV6-6,CASSRPNQPQHF,TGTGCCAGCAGCCGACCGAATCAGCCCCAGCATTTT
TRBJ2-1,NA,NA,TRBV7-9,CASSLGADNEQFF,TGTGCCAGCAGCTTAGGGGCGGACAATGAGCAGTTCTTC
TRBJ2-7,TRBD1,NA,TRBV7-6,CASSGAGTGVYEQYF,TGTGCCAGCAGCGGAGCCGGGACAGGGGTTTACGAGCAGTACTTC
TRBJ2-3,TRBD1,NA,TRBV2,CASSEQGADTQYF,TGTGCCAGCAGTGAACAGGGGGCAGATACGCAGTATTTT
TRBJ2-1,TRBD1,NA,TRBV6-5,CASRRDRDYNEQFF,TGTGCCAGCAGGAGGGACAGGGACTACAATGAGCAGTTCTTC
TRBJ1-2,TRBD1,NA,TRBV6-5,CASSYSGGRVGKGYTF,TGTGCCAGCAGTTATTCAGGGGGTCGGGTCGGGAAGGGCTACACCTTC
TRBJ1-4,NA,NA,TRBV15,CATSASPYTNEKLFF,TGTGCCACCAGCGCAAGTCCATACACTAATGAAAAACTGTTTTTT
TRBJ1-1,NA,NA,TRBV9,CASSPLSNTEAFF,TGTGCCAGCAGCCCCCTTAGTAACACTGAAGCTTTCTTT
TRBJ1-2,NA,NA,TRBV5-1,CASSLSGTAYGYTF,TGCGCCAGCAGCTTGTCCGGGACGGCATATGGCTACACCTTC
TRBJ2-2,NA,NA,TRBV5-1,CASRYWQDVTGELFF,TGCGCCAGCCGGTACTGGCAGGATGTTACCGGGGAGCTGTTTTTT
TRBJ2-7,NA,NA,TRBV9,CASSVAGMGIYEQYF,TGTGCCAGCAGCGTAGCGGGGATGGGGATCTACGAGCAGTACTTC
TRBJ1-1,NA,few,TRBV9,CASSALQGEAFF,TGTGCCAGCAGCGCATTGCAGGGGGAAGCTTTCTTT
TRBJ1-1,NA,NA,TRBV18,CASSPTPNTEAFF,TGTGCCAGCTCACCAACACCGAACACTGAAGCTTTCTTT
TRBJ2-7,TRBD2,NA,TRBV6-5,CASSYSMAGGEQYF,TGTGCCAGCAGTTACTCCATGGCGGGAGGCGAGCAGTACTTC
TRBJ1-5,NA,NA,TRBV4-1,CASSQGHSNQPQHF,TGCGCCAGCAGCCAAGGACATAGCAATCAGCCCCAGCATTTT
TRBJ2-3,TRBD2,NA,TRBV30,CAWRRREYTDTQYF,TGTGCCTGGAGGAGGCGGGAGTACACAGATACGCAGTATTTT
TRBJ2-7,NA,NA,TRBV21-1,CASSIRVADLIYEQYF,TGTGCCAGCAGCATCCGGGTAGCGGACCTTATCTACGAGCAGTACTTC
TRBJ1-2,NA,NA,TRBV4-2,CASSQGGGGIGNYGYTF,TGTGCCAGCAGCCAAGGGGGTGGAGGGATTGGGAACTATGGCTACACCTTC
TRBJ2-7,NA,once,TRBV27,CASSFSPRLAYEQYF,TGTGCCAGCAGTTTCTCCCCTAGACTAGCCTACGAGCAGTACTTC
TRBJ1-2,NA,NA,TRBV29-1,CSVDSSGAGEGYTF,TGCAGCGTCGATAGCTCCGGGGCCGGGGAGGGCTACACCTTC
TRBJ1-1,NA,NA,TRBV29-1,CSVVLGARGTEAFF,TGCAGCGTCGTCCTTGGGGCCAGGGGAACCGAAGCTTTCTTT
TRBJ1-2,NA,NA,TRBV5-6,CASSPSPQGYYGYTF,TGTGCCAGCAGCCCATCCCCCCAGGGCTACTATGGCTACACCTTC
TRBJ2-5,TRBD2,NA,TRBV19,CASSSGRSGETQYF,TGTGCCAGTAGTAGCGGGAGGTCTGGAGAGACCCAGTACTTC
TRBJ2-4,NA,NA,TRBV27,CASSLSGTLGHIQYF,TGTGCCAGCAGTTTATCCGGGACTCTCGGACACATTCAGTACTTC
TRBJ1-1,NA,NA,TRBV9,CASAQGQNTEAFF,TGTGCCAGCGCTCAAGGGCAGAACACTGAAGCTTTCTTT
TRBJ2-7,TRBD1,NA,TRBV5-1,CASSPGQGAYEQYF,TGCGCCAGCAGCCCGGGACAGGGGGCTTACGAGCAGTACTTC
TRBJ2-1,NA,NA,TRBV29-1,CSVISPQTTYNEQFF,TGCAGCGTTATTTCCCCCCAAACTACCTACAATGAGCAGTTCTTC
TRBJ1-5,NA,NA,TRBV18,CASSLDPPGVGGRGQHF,TGTGCCAGCTCATTGGACCCACCGGGGGTCGGGGGTCGGGGCCAGCATTTT
TRBJ2-1,NA,few,TRBV7-2,CASSKGGTKQFF,TGTGCCAGCAGCAAAGGCGGGACCAAGCAGTTCTTC
TRBJ2-1,TRBD2,NA,TRBV2,CASSEIGLAGSGEQFF,TGTGCCAGCAGTGAAATTGGACTAGCGGGGAGCGGCGAGCAGTTCTTC
TRBJ1-1,NA,NA,TRBV2,CASRGDNTEAFF,TGTGCCAGCCGAGGGGACAACACTGAAGCTTTCTTT
TRBJ2-2,NA,NA,TRBV29-1,CSVETGFGELFF,TGCAGCGTTGAAACGGGATTCGGGGAGCTGTTTTTT
TRBJ2-7,TRBD2,NA,TRBV18,CASSPSTSGLYEQYF,TGTGCCAGCTCACCTTCAACTAGCGGACTATACGAGCAGTACTTC
TRBJ1-2,NA,NA,TRBV10-3,CAITEGSSTGYTF,TGTGCCATCACCGAGGGCAGTTCGACAGGCTACACCTTC